Below are 20 T cell receptor beta chains sequenced from a single sample in a study of blood T cell repertoires in COVID-19. Sequencing used immunoSEQ multiplex PCR; TCRdb keeps in-frame clones, though not all of them. The sample holds 400,000 to 500,000 clones, 85% to 90% seen once. The sample taken for sequencing was PBMCs or T cells enriched from blood (not recorded which). The receptors come from a woman in her forties who had recovered from COVID-19.

The chain has TRBV6-5 and TRBJ1-3, with D possibly TRBD1 on 5 matching bases. The V end lost 0 bases, the J end lost 0 bases, and 9 bases lay between the germline ends. The CDR3 length is 16 residues. Germline V gives CDR1 MNHEY, CDR2 SVGAGI. The CDR3 loop reads CASSYSGGNSGNTIYF. The CDR3 DNA sequence: TGTGCCAGCAGTTACTCCGGGGGGAACTCTGGAAACACCATATATTTT.

The rearrangement links TRBV5-6 to TRBJ1-1, with D hard to call. V was pared by 4 bases and J by 8 bases, with 21 bases between. Germline V gene sequence: CDR1 SGHDT, CDR2 YYEEEE. The CDR3 length is 15 residues. CDR3 sequence (DNA): TGTGCCAGCAGCCAGAGATATGACACACTGACGGAAGCTTTCTTT. It translates to CASSQRYDTLTEAFF.

The rearrangement uses TRBV19 and TRBJ2-1; TRBD2 matches 9 bases. The trim removed 6 bases at V and 9 bases at J, leaving 12 bases unmatched. CDR1 LNHDA and CDR2 SQIVND come from the germline V gene (reference sequence). This CDR3 region has 15 residues. The CDR3: CASRPGLAFLGEQFF. CDR3 coding DNA: TGTGCCAGTAGACCGGGACTAGCTTTTCTTGGTGAGCAGTTCTTC.

The chain is built from TRBV20-1 and TRBJ1-1, with TRBD1 matching 9 bases. Germline CDR1 DFQATT, CDR2 SNEGSKA (reference sequence). This CDR3 has 11 amino acids. CDR3 amino acids: CRGQGNTEAFF. CDR3 coding DNA: TGCAGGGGACAGGGGAACACTGAAGCTTTCTTT.

The chain couples TRBV19 to TRBJ1-5, with no clear D. The length of the CDR3 is 12 residues. The V gene lost 0 bases and the J gene lost 7 bases, with 4 bases spanning the gap. CDR1 is LNHDA and CDR2 is SQIVND in the germline V gene (reference sequence). CDR3: CASSIEGQPQHF. DNA of the CDR3: TGTGCCAGTAGTATAGAGGGCCAGCCCCAGCATTTT.

The V and J genes are TRBV4-1 and TRBJ2-3, with TRBD2 matching 7 bases. Trimming cost V 1 base and J 3 bases; bases outside gene matches: 7. This CDR3 is built from 16 residues. Germline assignment: CDR1 MGHRA and CDR2 YSYEKL. The CDR3 DNA sequence: TGCGCCAGCAGCCAAGGAGTGGCGGGAGTAACAGATACGCAGTATTTT. Its protein is CASSQGVAGVTDTQYF.

The chain is built from TRBV2 and TRBJ1-5; 9 nucleotides agree with TRBD1. Germline V gene lookup returns CDR1 SNHLY and CDR2 FYNNEI. The V segment lost 6 bases and the J segment 6 bases; nucleotides outside the gene matches: 6. The CDR3 covers 14 residues. The CDR3 sequence: CASRGDRDAQPQHF. The DNA for the CDR3 is TGTGCCAGCAGGGGGGACAGGGACGCTCAGCCCCAGCATTTT.

The rearrangement links TRBV24-1 to TRBJ2-1; possible D gene TRBD1, 5 bases. V gave up 0 bases and J gave up 7 bases, with 9 bases separating them. In germline, CDR1 is KGHDR, CDR2 SFDVKD. CDR3 length: 14 amino acids. The CDR3, as DNA: TGTGCCACCAGTGATTTGCCAGGGATGAATGAGCAGTTCTTC. Amino acids: CATSDLPGMNEQFF.

The chain is built from TRBV9 and TRBJ2-6; D not certain. Trimming pared 3 bases from V and 0 bases from J, leaving 10 bases between. This CDR3 spans 16 amino acids. Looked up from germline, CDR1 is SGDLS and CDR2 is YYNGEE. The CDR3 spells CASSARAGSGANVLTF. The DNA of the CDR3 is TGTGCCAGCAGCGCTCGCGCAGGCTCTGGGGCCAACGTCCTGACTTTC.

The chain links TRBV20-1 to TRBJ1-2, with TRBD1 matching over 8 bases. CDR1 and CDR2 (germline): DFQATT, SNEGSKA (reference sequence). V dropped 6 bases and J dropped 9; count of bases not matched to a gene: 6. The CDR3 totals 11 residues. CDR3 sequence (DNA): TGCAGTGCCCAGGACAGGGAGAGCTACACCTTC. Protein product: CSAQDRESYTF.

V gene TRBV13 combines with J gene TRBJ1-6; D perhaps matches TRBD1 (6 bases). The germline V and J ends were trimmed by 0 bases and 4 bases, with 7 bases remaining between them. The CDR3 is made up of 15 amino acids. Germline V lookup: CDR1 PRHDT, CDR2 FYEKMQ (reference sequence). The DNA of the CDR3 is TGTGCCAGCAGCTTAGGGGGACATTATAATTCACCCCTCCACTTT. Translating it yields CASSLGGHYNSPLHF.

This chain joins TRBV27 and TRBJ2-5; no reliable D call. Trimming cost V 4 bases and J 7 bases, with 13 bases left between them. CDR1 is MNHEY, CDR2 SMNVEV, per germline (reference sequence). There are 13 residues in the CDR3. The DNA of the CDR3 is TGTGCCAGCAGTTCCCTTTCTTTGAGGACCCAGTACTTC. Translation gives CASSSLSLRTQYF.

This clone was found a few times. The rearrangement joins TRBV14 to TRBJ2-2; 8 positions match TRBD2. The length of the CDR3 is 16 residues. Losses at the gene ends were 4 bases for V and 0 bases for J; bases not matched to a gene: 4. Germline CDR1 SGHDN, CDR2 FVKESK. CDR3 amino acids: CASSLIAGSNTGELFF. The CDR3 bases are TGTGCCAGCAGCCTCATAGCGGGATCGAACACCGGGGAGCTGTTTTTT.

V usage is TRBV18 and J usage is TRBJ1-2; TRBD1 might be the D (5 bases). The CDR3 has 16 residues. Trimming left V 6 bases short and J 3 bases short, with 20 bases between. CDR1 is KGHSH and CDR2 is LQKENI in the germline V gene. The CDR3 sequence is CASSPVGGRKDYGYTF. CDR3 DNA sequence: TGTGCCAGCTCTCCGGTTGGGGGGAGAAAGGACTATGGCTACACCTTC. The whole variable domain, filled in from reference TRBV18 and TRBJ1-2, reads NAGVMQNPRHLVRRRGQEARLRCSPMKGHSHVYWYRQLPEEGLKFMVYLQKENIIDESGMPKERFSAEFPKEGPSILRIQQVVRGDSAAYFCASSPVGGRKDYGYTFGSGTRLTVV.

This clone occurred once. V and J are TRBV19 and TRBJ2-7; possible D gene TRBD2, 6 bases. V lost 1 base and J 3 bases, leaving 10 bases between the germline ends. Germline V lookup: CDR1 LNHDA, CDR2 SQIVND (reference sequence). The CDR3 runs 14 residues. CDR3 bases: TGTGCCAGTAGTATAGCGGGAGCGAACTACGAGCAGTACTTC. This encodes CASSIAGANYEQYF.

Concerning this clone itself: This sample also contains other DNA sequences that code for the same CDR3. CDR3 region: CASSPGLGSYEQYF. In nucleotides, the CDR3 is TGTGCCAGCAGTCCCGGACTGGGTTCCTACGAGCAGTACTTC. This sequence joins TRBV28 and TRBJ2-7, with D perhaps matching TRBD2 (5 bases). V was pared by 5 bases and J by 1 base, with 12 bases between. The CDR3 runs 14 residues. Germline-derived CDR1 and CDR2 are MDHEN and SYDVKM. Full variable domain (remainder filled in from reference TRBV28 and TRBJ2-7): DVKVTQSSRYLVKRTGEKVFLECVQDMDHENMFWYRQDPGLGLRLIYFSYDVKMKEKGDIPEGYSVSREKKERFSLILESASTNQTSMYLCASSPGLGSYEQYFGPGTRLTVT.

Concerning this clone itself: One end of the junction fails to match germline, which may point to a read error. This sequence joins TRBV6-5 and TRBJ1-5, with D unclear. The CDR3 runs to 14 residues. Germline assignment: CDR1 MNHEY and CDR2 SVGAGI. CDR3 protein: CATSSREGNQPQHF. CDR3 DNA: TGTGCCACCAGTAGCCGAGAGGGCAATCAGCCCCAGCATTTT.

J is TRBJ2-7 and V is TRBV13, with TRBD1 matching over 8 bases. CDR3 length equals 16 residues. Trimming cost V 4 bases and J 7 bases; bases outside gene matches: 15. The germline gives CDR1 PRHDT, CDR2 FYEKMQ (reference sequence). The CDR3 reads CASSSVKGQVAVEQYF. The CDR3 DNA sequence: TGTGCCAGCAGCTCCGTTAAGGGACAGGTGGCCGTTGAGCAGTACTTC.

A single count supports this clone. The chain links TRBV7-9 to TRBJ2-1; 8 positions agree with TRBD2. CDR3 length: 16 residues. V lost 10 bases and J lost 0; bases outside the gene matches: 11. Germline V gives CDR1 SEHNR, CDR2 FQNEAQ (reference sequence). The CDR3 loop reads CAIERAGDGSYNEQFF. The CDR3 nucleotides read TGTGCCATCGAAAGAGCGGGAGATGGCTCCTACAATGAGCAGTTCTTC.

The J gene is TRBJ2-7, the V gene TRBV2; D not resolved. Germline assignment: CDR1 SNHLY and CDR2 FYNNEI. The CDR3 totals 11 residues. The ends were cut back, 5 bases at V and 4 bases at J, with 6 bases in the middle. CDR3 nucleotide sequence: TGTGCCAGCAGTCGTCTATACGAGCAGTACTTC. Translation: CASSRLYEQYF.